The 17 T cell receptor beta chains listed next were all sequenced from one sample in a study of T cell responses to AZD1222 COVID-19 vaccine. Here immunoSEQ multiplex PCR was the method, and the copy in TCRdb shows in-frame clones only, minus some. The sample consists of around 94,000 clones, roughly 83% of them appearing once. This specimen consisted of peripheral blood, obtained on day 0 of AZD1222 vaccination. Every receptor here comes from an adult in good health.

V and J are TRBV24-1 and TRBJ1-5, with 7 bases matching TRBD1. Trimming at V came to 4 bases and at J to 12 bases, leaving 14 bases not matched to a gene. In germline, CDR1 is KGHDR, CDR2 SFDVKD. This CDR3 is built from 15 residues. CDR3 sequence reads: CATSERDRASGFQHF. The CDR3 coding sequence is TGTGCCACCAGTGAGCGTGACAGGGCGTCGGGTTTCCAGCATTTT.

The V call is TRBV7-8, the J call TRBJ2-7; D ambiguous. CDR1 and CDR2 from the germline V gene are SGHVS and FQNEAQ. Between the trimmed V and J ends, which lost 5 bases and 2 bases, there was a span of 13 bases. The CDR3 is made up of 14 amino acids. The CDR3: CASSARRAAYEQYF. CDR3 bases: TGTGCCAGCAGCGCCCGAAGAGCCGCCTACGAGCAGTACTTC.

The chain recombines TRBV7-8 with TRBJ1-2; D call uncertain. Germline V gene sequence: CDR1 SGHVS, CDR2 FQNEAQ. The CDR3 extends over 13 amino acids. V lost 1 base to trimming and J lost 4 bases, with 7 bases between them. CDR3 in DNA: TGTGCCAGCAGCTTAGAGTCCAGCTATGGCTACACCTTC. It yields the protein CASSLESSYGYTF.

V gene TRBV5-5 combines with J gene TRBJ1-6; no firm D call. Trimming removed 4 bases from V and 9 bases from J, with 14 bases in between. The CDR3 loop spans 14 amino acids. Germline assignment: CDR1 SGHKS and CDR2 YYEKEE (reference sequence). The CDR3 DNA reads as TGTGCCAGCAGCAGAAAAGAGGTACTTTCACCCCTCCACTTT. Translating gives CASSRKEVLSPLHF.

The V and J genes are TRBV6-2 or TRBV6-3 and TRBJ1-2; perhaps TRBD1 as D (5 bases). The germline V gene encodes CDR1 MNHEY and CDR2 SVGEGT. With 5 bases removed from V and 6 bases from J, the gap between germline ends came to 16 bases. The CDR3 extends over 14 amino acids. The CDR3 nucleotides are TGTGCCAGCAGTGCGTTCGTTGGCAGGGATGGCTACACCTTC. This sequence encodes CASSAFVGRDGYTF.

This rearrangement joins TRBV5-1 to TRBJ2-1; D remains ambiguous. This CDR3 contains 15 residues. The V gene's germline CDR1 is SGHRS and CDR2 YFSETQ. The V end was cut by 2 bases, the J end by 4 bases, with 13 bases between. CDR3 residues: CASSLLSGPYNEQFF. The CDR3 DNA follows: TGCGCCAGCAGCTTATTATCTGGGCCTTACAATGAGCAGTTCTTC.

About this clone: Its ends do not fully match the called genes, so a read error is possible. The CDR3 coding sequence is TGTGACAGCAGTTCCCGGGGGCGGGTTGGCTACACCTTC. Residues: CDSSSRGRVGYTF. The rearrangement joins TRBV11-2 to TRBJ1-2, with TRBD1 as a possible D gene (6 bases). CDR1 is SGHAT and CDR2 is FQNNGV in the germline V gene. The CDR3 runs to 13 residues.

The J gene is TRBJ2-4, the V gene TRBV15; 8 bases match TRBD1. CDR3 size: 15 residues. CDR1 LNHNV and CDR2 YYDKDF come from the germline V gene (reference sequence). With 3 bases clipped from V and 4 bases from J, the junction kept 5 bases outside the gene matches. The CDR3 bases are TGTGCCACCAGCAGGGGCGGGACAGGTAAAAACATTCAGTACTTC. Translated, it gives CATSRGGTGKNIQYF.

V and J are TRBV9 and TRBJ2-2; D gene ambiguous. Germline CDR1 is SGDLS and CDR2 is YYNGEE. V gave up 2 bases and J gave up 3 bases, with 8 bases separating them. This CDR3 region has 14 residues. The CDR3 coding sequence is TGTGCCAGCAGCGTGGGTGGGGACACCGGGGAGCTGTTTTTT. The encoded protein is CASSVGGDTGELFF.

This sequence joins TRBV2 and TRBJ1-1; weak D call: TRBD1 (5 bases). CDR3 size: 14 residues. V was pared by 7 bases and J by 8 bases, with 20 bases between. In germline, CDR1 is SNHLY, CDR2 FYNNEI. The CDR3 DNA follows: TGTGCCAGCAATTCAGCGGGGGGGTTCGGAGAAGCTTTCTTT. Its translation: CASNSAGGFGEAFF.

The CDR3 region has the DNA TGTGCCAGCAGCAGAGGGGGGACCGGGGAGCTGTTTTTT. This gives the protein CASSRGGTGELFF. V is TRBV7-2 and J is TRBJ2-2; D may match TRBD1 or TRBD2 (6 bases each). Germline V gene lookup returns CDR1 SGHTA and CDR2 FQGNSA. The CDR3 length is 13 residues. Trimming stripped 5 bases from V and 5 bases from J, with 9 bases between.

In its sample, this clone was seen once. The genes are TRBV6-5 and TRBJ2-7, with D hard to call. Germline V gene data show CDR1 as MNHEY and CDR2 as SVGAGI. This CDR3 has 13 amino acids. Between the trimmed V and J ends, which lost 2 bases and 1 base, there was a span of 6 bases. The CDR3, as DNA: TGTGCCAGCAGTTACGCCACATCCTACGAGCAGTACTTC. This sequence encodes CASSYATSYEQYF.

The J gene is TRBJ1-2, the V gene TRBV4-3; D might be TRBD1 (6 bases). Germline V CDR1 and CDR2: LGHNA, YSLEER. CDR3 length: 14 residues. Trimming pared 4 bases from V and 4 bases from J, leaving 13 bases between. CDR3 bases: TGCGCCAGCAGCCCGGTCCAGGGGTCCTATGGCTACACCTTC. Translated, it gives CASSPVQGSYGYTF.

The chain joins TRBV9 to TRBJ1-5; D is uncertain. The V gene's germline CDR1 is SGDLS and CDR2 YYNGEE. Deletions cut 3 bases from V and 0 bases from J, with 7 bases between. The CDR3 totals 14 residues. DNA of the CDR3: TGTGCCAGCAGCGCCGAGGATAGCAATCAGCCCCAGCATTTT. Translated: CASSAEDSNQPQHF.

The chain joins TRBV11-2 to TRBJ1-2; D may be TRBD1 (6 bases). V was pared by 2 bases and J by 5 bases, with 12 bases between. The CDR3 loop spans 14 amino acids. CDR1 and CDR2 (germline): SGHAT, FQNNGV. In DNA form, the CDR3 reads TGTGCCAGCAGCTTATGGGGGCAGGGATATGGCTACACCTTC. Translating it yields CASSLWGQGYGYTF.

The CDR3 spells CASSIPRGRSFYEQYF. The CDR3 DNA reads TGTGCCAGCAGCATCCCTCGCGGGAGGTCCTTCTACGAGCAGTACTTC. The chain joins TRBV5-4 to TRBJ2-7; 8 bases map to TRBD2. Germline-derived CDR1 and CDR2 are SGHNT and YYREEE (reference sequence). V shed 4 bases, J shed 3 bases, and the junction held 12 bases outside the gene matches. The CDR3 sequence is 16 residues long.

This rearrangement joins TRBV12-3 or TRBV12-4 to TRBJ2-7; no clear D gene. The CDR3 loop spans 12 amino acids. The ends were cut back, 4 bases at V and 0 bases at J, with 4 bases in the middle. This CDR3 reads CASSSYSYEQYF. As DNA, the CDR3 is TGTGCCAGCAGTTCCTACTCCTACGAGCAGTACTTC.